One T cell receptor beta chain is described in this entry. CD8 cells classed as naive were CD45RO-negative and positively selected for CCR7, excluding terminally differentiated effector memory CD45RA+ cells. Losses at the gene ends were 7 bases for V and 6 bases for J; bases not matched to a gene: 9. This CDR3 is 14 amino acids long. Germline CDR1 and CDR2: MNHNS and SASEGT. The data were obtained in a study of shared clonotypes between healthy human individuals. Profiled with immunoSEQ multiplex PCR; TCRdb holds only in-frame clones, not every one. The sample lists around 560,000 clones, approximately 95% seen once, with approximately 0.11% in the top ten.

The chain couples TRBV6-1 to TRBJ2-3; TRBD1 matches at 8 bases. Source material: naive CD8+ T cells sorted from blood. The sequence was collected from a woman aged 25 to 39 in good health. This CDR3 reads CASNRLGTGDTQYF. CDR3 coding DNA: TGTGCCAGCAATCGTTTGGGGACAGGCGATACGCAGTATTTT.